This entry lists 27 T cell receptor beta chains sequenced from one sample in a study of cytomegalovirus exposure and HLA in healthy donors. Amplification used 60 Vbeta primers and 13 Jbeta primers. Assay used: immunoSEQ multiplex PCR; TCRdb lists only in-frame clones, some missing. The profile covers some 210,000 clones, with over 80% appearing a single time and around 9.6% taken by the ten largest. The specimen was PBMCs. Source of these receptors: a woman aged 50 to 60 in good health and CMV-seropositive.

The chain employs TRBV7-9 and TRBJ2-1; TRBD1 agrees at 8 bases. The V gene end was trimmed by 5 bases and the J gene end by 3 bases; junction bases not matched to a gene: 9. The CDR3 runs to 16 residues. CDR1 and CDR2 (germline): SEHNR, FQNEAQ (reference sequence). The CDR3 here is CASSPKDRDFYNEQFF. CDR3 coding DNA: TGTGCCAGCAGCCCTAAGGACAGGGACTTCTACAATGAGCAGTTCTTC.

Here the CDR3 reads CASSPRTDYGYTF. The CDR3 DNA reads as TGTGCCAGCAGCCCTAGGACAGACTATGGCTACACCTTC. The V gene is TRBV7-2, the J gene TRBJ1-2; possible D gene TRBD1, 6 bases. This CDR3 is built from 13 residues. CDR1 is SGHTA, CDR2 FQGNSA, per germline. V was clipped by 5 bases and J by 3 bases, with 10 bases between them.

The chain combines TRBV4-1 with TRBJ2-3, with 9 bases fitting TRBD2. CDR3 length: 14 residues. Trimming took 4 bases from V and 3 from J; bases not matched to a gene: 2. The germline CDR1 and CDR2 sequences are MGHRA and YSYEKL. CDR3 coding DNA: TGCGCCAGCAGCCCGGGACTAGCTACAGATACGCAGTATTTT. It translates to CASSPGLATDTQYF.

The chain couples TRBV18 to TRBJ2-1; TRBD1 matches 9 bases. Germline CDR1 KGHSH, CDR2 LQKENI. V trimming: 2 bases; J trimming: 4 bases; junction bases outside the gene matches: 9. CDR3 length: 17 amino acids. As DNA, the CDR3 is TGTGCCAGCTCACCAGCTAACGAACAGGGGGCTTACAATGAGCAGTTCTTC. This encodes CASSPANEQGAYNEQFF. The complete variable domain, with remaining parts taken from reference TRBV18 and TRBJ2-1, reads NAGVMQNPRHLVRRRGQEARLRCSPMKGHSHVYWYRQLPEEGLKFMVYLQKENIIDESGMPKERFSAEFPKEGPSILRIQQVVRGDSAAYFCASSPANEQGAYNEQFFGPGTRLTVL.

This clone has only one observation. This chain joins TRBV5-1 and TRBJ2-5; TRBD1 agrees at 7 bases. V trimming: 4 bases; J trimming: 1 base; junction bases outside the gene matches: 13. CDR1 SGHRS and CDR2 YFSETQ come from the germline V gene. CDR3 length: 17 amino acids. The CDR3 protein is CASSPRRYRDSQETQYF. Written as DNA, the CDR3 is TGCGCCAGCAGCCCCCGCCGCTACCGGGACAGCCAAGAGACCCAGTACTTC.

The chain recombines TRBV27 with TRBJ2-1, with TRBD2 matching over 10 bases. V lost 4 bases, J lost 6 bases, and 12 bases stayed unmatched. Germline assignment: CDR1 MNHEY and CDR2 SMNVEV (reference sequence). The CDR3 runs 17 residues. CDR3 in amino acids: CASSSYIIAGGRNEQFF. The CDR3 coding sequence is TGTGCCAGCAGTTCATACATCATAGCGGGGGGTCGCAATGAGCAGTTCTTC.

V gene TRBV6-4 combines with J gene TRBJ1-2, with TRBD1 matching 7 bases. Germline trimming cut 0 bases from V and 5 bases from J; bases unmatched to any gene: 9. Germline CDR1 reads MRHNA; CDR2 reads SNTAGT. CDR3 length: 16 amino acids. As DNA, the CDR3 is TGTGCCAGCAGTGACTCGGGTTCCGGGACAGCATATGGCTACACCTTC. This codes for CASSDSGSGTAYGYTF.

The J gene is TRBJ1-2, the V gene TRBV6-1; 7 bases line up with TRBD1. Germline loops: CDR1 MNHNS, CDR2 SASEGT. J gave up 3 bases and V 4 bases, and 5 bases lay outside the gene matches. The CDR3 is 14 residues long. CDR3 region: CASSAGDRHYGYTF. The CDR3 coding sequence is TGTGCCAGCAGTGCAGGGGACAGACACTATGGCTACACCTTC.

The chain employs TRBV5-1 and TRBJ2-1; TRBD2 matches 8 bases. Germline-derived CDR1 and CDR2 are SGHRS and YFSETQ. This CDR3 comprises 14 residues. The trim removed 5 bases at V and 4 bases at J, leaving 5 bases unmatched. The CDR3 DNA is TGCGCCAGCAGAACTAGCGGTACGTACAATGAGCAGTTCTTC. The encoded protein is CASRTSGTYNEQFF. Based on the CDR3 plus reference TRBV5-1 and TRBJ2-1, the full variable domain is KAGVTQTPRYLIKTRGQQVTLSCSPISGHRSVSWYQQTPGQGLQFLFEYFSETQRNKGNFPGRFSGRQFSNSRSEMNVSTLELGDSALYLCASRTSGTYNEQFFGPGTRLTVL.

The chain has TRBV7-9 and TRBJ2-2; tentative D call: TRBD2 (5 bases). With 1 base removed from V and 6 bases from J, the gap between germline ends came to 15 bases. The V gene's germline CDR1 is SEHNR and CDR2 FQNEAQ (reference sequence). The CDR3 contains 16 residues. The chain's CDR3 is CASSLDLGDGPGELFF. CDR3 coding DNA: TGTGCCAGCAGCTTAGACCTCGGGGATGGTCCCGGGGAGCTGTTTTTT.

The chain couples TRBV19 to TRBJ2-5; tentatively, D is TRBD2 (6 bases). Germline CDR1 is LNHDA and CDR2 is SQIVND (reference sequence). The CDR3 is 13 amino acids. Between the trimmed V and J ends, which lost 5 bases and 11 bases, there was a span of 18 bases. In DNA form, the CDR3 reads TGTGCCAGTAGTCTCGTACTACAACGGGAGCAGTACTTC. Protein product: CASSLVLQREQYF.

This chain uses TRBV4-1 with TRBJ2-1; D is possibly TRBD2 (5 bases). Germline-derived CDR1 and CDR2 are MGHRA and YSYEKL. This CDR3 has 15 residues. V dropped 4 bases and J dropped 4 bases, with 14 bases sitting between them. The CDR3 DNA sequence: TGCGCCAGCAGCCTCGGCTTTGGAGGATACAATGAGCAGTTCTTC. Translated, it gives CASSLGFGGYNEQFF.

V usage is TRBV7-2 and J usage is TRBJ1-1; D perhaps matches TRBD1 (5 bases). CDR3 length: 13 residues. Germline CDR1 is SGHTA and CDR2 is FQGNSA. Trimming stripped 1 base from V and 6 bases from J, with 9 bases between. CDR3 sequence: CASSLGGAPEAFF. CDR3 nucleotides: TGTGCCAGCAGCTTAGGTGGGGCCCCTGAAGCTTTCTTT.

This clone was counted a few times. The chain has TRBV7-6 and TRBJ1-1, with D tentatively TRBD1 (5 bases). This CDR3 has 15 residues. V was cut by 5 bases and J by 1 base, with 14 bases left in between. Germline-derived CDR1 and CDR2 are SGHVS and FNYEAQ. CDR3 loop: CASSLEGLTNTEAFF. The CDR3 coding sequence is TGTGCCAGCAGCCTAGAGGGACTCACGAACACTGAAGCTTTCTTT.

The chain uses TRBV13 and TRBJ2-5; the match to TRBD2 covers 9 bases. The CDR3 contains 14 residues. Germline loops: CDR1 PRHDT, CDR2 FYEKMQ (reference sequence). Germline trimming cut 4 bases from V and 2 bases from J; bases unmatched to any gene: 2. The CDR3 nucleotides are TGTGCCAGCAGCTCGAGCGGGGGGCAAGAGACCCAGTACTTC. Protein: CASSSSGGQETQYF.

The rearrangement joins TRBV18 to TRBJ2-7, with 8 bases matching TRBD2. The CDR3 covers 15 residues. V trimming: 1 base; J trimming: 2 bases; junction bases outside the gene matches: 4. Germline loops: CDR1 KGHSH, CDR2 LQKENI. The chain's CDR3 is CASSPQSGGAYEQYF. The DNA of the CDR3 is TGTGCCAGCTCACCACAAAGCGGGGGTGCCTACGAGCAGTACTTC.

As DNA, the CDR3 is TGTGCCAGCACTAGGACAGGGAATACTGAAGCTTTCTTT. Translating gives CASTRTGNTEAFF. This rearrangement joins TRBV2 to TRBJ1-1; 8 bases are shared with TRBD1. The CDR3 loop spans 13 amino acids. Germline V gene data show CDR1 as SNHLY and CDR2 as FYNNEI. The V segment lost 7 bases and the J segment 5 bases; nucleotides outside the gene matches: 6. The variable domain in full, completed from reference TRBV2 and TRBJ1-1, reads EPEVTQTPSHQVTQMGQEVILRCVPISNHLYFYWYRQILGQKVEFLVSFYNNEISEKSEIFDDQFSVERPDGSNFTLKIRSTKLEDSAMYFCASTRTGNTEAFFGQGTRLTVV.

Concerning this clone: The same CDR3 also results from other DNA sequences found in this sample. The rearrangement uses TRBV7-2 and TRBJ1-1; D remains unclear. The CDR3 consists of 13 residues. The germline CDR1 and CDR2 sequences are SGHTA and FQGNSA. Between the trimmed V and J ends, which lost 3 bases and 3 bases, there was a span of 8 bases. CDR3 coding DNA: TGTGCCAGCAGCTTGCCGGGGTACACTGAAGCTTTCTTT. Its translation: CASSLPGYTEAFF.

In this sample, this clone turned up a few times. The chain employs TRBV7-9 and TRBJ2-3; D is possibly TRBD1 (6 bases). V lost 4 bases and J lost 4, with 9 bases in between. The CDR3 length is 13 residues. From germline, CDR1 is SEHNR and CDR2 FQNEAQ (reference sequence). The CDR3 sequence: CASSSRGPDTQYF. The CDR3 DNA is TGTGCCAGCAGCTCCAGGGGCCCAGATACGCAGTATTTT.

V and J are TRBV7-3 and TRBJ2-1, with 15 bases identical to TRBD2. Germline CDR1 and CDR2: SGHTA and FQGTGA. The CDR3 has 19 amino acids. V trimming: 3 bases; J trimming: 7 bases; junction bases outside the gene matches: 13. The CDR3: CASSFLSGTSGGRGNEQFF. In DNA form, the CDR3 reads TGTGCCAGCAGCTTTCTGTCCGGGACTAGCGGGGGGCGGGGGAATGAGCAGTTCTTC.

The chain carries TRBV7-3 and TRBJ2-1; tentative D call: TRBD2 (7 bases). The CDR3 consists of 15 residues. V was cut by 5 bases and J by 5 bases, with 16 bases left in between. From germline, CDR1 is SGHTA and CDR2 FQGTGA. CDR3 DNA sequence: TGTGCCAGCAGCCCCTTTAGGGGGGGGGACAATGAGCAGTTCTTC. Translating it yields CASSPFRGGDNEQFF.

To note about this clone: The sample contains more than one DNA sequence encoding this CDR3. The CDR3 loop reads CASSLAGVNYGYTF. The CDR3 DNA reads TGTGCCAGCAGCTTGGCCGGGGTTAACTATGGCTACACCTTC. The chain joins TRBV5-4 to TRBJ1-2; the D is unclear. Trimming shortened V by 0 bases and J by 1 base, and 7 bases separated the two germline ends. Germline V gene data show CDR1 as SGHNT and CDR2 as YYREEE (reference sequence). The CDR3 extends over 14 amino acids.

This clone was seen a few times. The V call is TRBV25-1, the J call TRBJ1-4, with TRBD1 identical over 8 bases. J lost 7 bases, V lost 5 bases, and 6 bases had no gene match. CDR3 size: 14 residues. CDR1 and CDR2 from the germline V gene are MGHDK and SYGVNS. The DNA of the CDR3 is TGTGCCAGCAGTCGCAGAACAGGGGGTGAAAAACTGTTTTTT. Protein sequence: CASSRRTGGEKLFF.

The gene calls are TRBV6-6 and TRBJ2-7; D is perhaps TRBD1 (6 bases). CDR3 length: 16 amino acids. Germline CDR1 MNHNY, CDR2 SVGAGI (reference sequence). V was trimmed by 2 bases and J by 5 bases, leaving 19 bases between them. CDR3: CASSYNPGHLPHEQYF. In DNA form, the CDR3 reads TGTGCCAGCAGTTACAACCCGGGACACCTCCCCCACGAGCAGTACTTC.

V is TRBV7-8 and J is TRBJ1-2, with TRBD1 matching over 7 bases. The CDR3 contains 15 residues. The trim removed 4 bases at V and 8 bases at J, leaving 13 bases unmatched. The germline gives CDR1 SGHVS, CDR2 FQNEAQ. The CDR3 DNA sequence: TGTGCCAGCAGCTCTAGAGGGACAGCGGGTGAGGGCTACACCTTC. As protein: CASSSRGTAGEGYTF.

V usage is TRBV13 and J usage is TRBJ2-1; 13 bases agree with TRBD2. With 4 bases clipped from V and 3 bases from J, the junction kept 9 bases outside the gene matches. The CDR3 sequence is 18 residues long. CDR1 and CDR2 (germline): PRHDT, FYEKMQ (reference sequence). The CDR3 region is CASSYGLAGDSDYNEQFF. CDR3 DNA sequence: TGTGCCAGCAGCTATGGACTAGCGGGGGACTCAGACTACAATGAGCAGTTCTTC. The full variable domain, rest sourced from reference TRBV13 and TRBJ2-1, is AAGVIQSPRHLIKEKRETATLKCYPIPRHDTVYWYQQGPGQDPQFLISFYEKMQSDKGSIPDRFSAQQFSDYHSELNMSSLELGDSALYFCASSYGLAGDSDYNEQFFGPGTRLTVL.

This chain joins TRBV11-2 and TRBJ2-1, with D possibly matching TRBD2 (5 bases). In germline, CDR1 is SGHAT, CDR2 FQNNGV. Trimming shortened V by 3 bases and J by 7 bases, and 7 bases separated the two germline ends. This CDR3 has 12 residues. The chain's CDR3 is CASSFGKNEQFF. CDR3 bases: TGTGCCAGCAGCTTCGGGAAAAATGAGCAGTTCTTC.